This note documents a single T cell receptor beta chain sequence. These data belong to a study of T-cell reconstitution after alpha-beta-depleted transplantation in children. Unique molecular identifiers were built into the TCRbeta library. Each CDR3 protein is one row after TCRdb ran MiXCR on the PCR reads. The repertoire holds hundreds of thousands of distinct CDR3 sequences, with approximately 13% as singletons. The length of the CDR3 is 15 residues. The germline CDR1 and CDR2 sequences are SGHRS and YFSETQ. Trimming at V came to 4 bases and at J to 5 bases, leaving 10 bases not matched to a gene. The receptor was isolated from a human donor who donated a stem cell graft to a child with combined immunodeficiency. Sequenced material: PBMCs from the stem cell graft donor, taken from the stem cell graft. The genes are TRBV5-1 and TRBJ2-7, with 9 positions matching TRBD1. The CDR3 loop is CASSRVTGGKNEQYF. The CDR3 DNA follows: TGCGCCAGCAGCCGTGTGACAGGGGGTAAGAACGAGCAGTACTTC.